These T cell receptor beta chains were read from a single sample in a study of OX40 agonist ivuxolimab in advanced cancers. The method was immunoSEQ multiplex PCR; TCRdb's version includes in-frame clones alone and lacks a portion of them. The repertoire holds 70,000 or so clones, with roughly nine tenths as singletons. Source: CD4+ or CD8+ T cells sorted from blood, taken in a trial of the OX40 agonist ivuxolimab. These receptor sequences come from an adult with an advanced solid tumor such as melanoma, head and neck, liver or kidney cancer. Both conserved end residues are part of each CDR3. The D gene is left open where the match is weak. Expanded clones are given a class, and other clones once, few, many or no size at all.

V	J	D	size	CDR3	DNA
TRBV28	TRBJ1-5	NA	NA	CAILRAASNQPQHF	TGTGCCATACTAAGAGCTGCCAGCAATCAGCCCCAGCATTTT
TRBV5-1	TRBJ1-2	NA	NA	CASRSVWGSGYTF	TGCGCCAGCAGGTCAGTCTGGGGATCTGGCTACACCTTC
TRBV4-1	TRBJ1-5	NA	NA	CASSLTRGIGSNQPQHF	TGCGCCAGCAGCCTGACGCGGGGTATCGGCAGCAATCAGCCCCAGCATTTT
TRBV18	TRBJ2-7	NA	NA	CASSYQAGGPYEQYF	TGTGCCAGCTCATATCAGGCCGGGGGTCCCTACGAGCAGTACTTC
TRBV7-2	TRBJ2-2	TRBD2	few	CASSFPGLAGITGELFF	TGTGCCAGCAGCTTCCCGGGACTAGCGGGGATCACCGGGGAGCTGTTTTTT
TRBV2	TRBJ1-6	NA	NA	CASLEWGNSPLHF	TGTGCCAGCCTAGAGTGGGGCAATTCACCCCTCCACTTT
TRBV5-6	TRBJ2-7	TRBD1	NA	CASSFLGQGFYEQYF	TGTGCCAGCAGCTTCCTCGGACAGGGTTTTTACGAGCAGTACTTC
TRBV28	TRBJ1-3	NA	NA	CASSLSRLIAGNTIYF	TGTGCCAGCAGTTTATCCAGACTGATAGCTGGAAACACCATATATTTT
TRBV7-9	TRBJ1-4	TRBD1	NA	CASIRTGASTNEKLFF	TGTGCCAGCATCCGGACAGGGGCCTCAACTAATGAAAAACTGTTTTTT
TRBV5-3	TRBJ2-1	TRBD2	NA	CASSPGTKNEQFF	TGTGCCAGCAGCCCCGGGACTAAGAATGAGCAGTTCTTC
TRBV27	TRBJ2-2	TRBD1	NA	CASRIWGTGSTGELFF	TGTGCCAGCAGGATATGGGGGACAGGTTCCACCGGGGAGCTGTTTTTT
TRBV6-4	TRBJ2-1	TRBD2	NA	CASSEVGGPYNEQFF	TGTGCCAGCAGTGAGGTGGGAGGGCCGTACAATGAGCAGTTCTTC
TRBV28	TRBJ1-2	NA	NA	CAIRPDSLYGYTF	TGTGCCATAAGACCAGACTCCCTGTATGGCTACACCTTC
TRBV28	TRBJ2-7	TRBD1	NA	CASSLEGQGLIYEQYF	TGTGCCAGCAGTTTAGAGGGACAGGGTCTGATCTACGAGCAGTACTTC
TRBV5-4	TRBJ2-5	NA	NA	CASRERGGETQYF	TGTGCCAGCCGGGAGAGGGGTGGGGAGACCCAGTACTTC
TRBV10-3	TRBJ2-3	NA	NA	CAISADGVGTDTQYF	TGTGCCATCAGTGCAGACGGGGTAGGCACAGATACGCAGTATTTT
TRBV11-1	TRBJ2-7	NA	NA	CASSSPGKGSYEQYF	TGTGCCAGCAGCTCACCAGGGAAGGGTTCCTACGAGCAGTACTTC
TRBV29-1	TRBJ1-1	NA	NA	CSGSKNTEAFF	TGCAGCGGGAGCAAGAACACTGAAGCTTTCTTT
TRBV7-3	TRBJ1-2	TRBD1	NA	CASSFIGQGANYGYTF	TGTGCCAGCAGCTTCATCGGACAGGGGGCTAACTATGGCTACACCTTC
TRBV10-3	TRBJ2-2	TRBD2	NA	CAISTRTSPGELFF	TGTGCCATCAGTACCCGGACTAGCCCCGGGGAGCTGTTTTTT
TRBV27	TRBJ1-5	TRBD1	NA	CASSSLWGLGTGAGNQPQHF	TGTGCCAGCAGTTCCTTATGGGGATTAGGGACAGGGGCCGGCAATCAGCCCCAGCATTTT
TRBV2	TRBJ2-2	NA	few	CASTRGGELFF	TGTGCCAGCACCAGGGGAGGGGAGCTGTTTTTT
TRBV6-4	TRBJ2-1	TRBD1	NA	CASSADRVGVNEQFF	TGTGCCAGCAGCGCAGACAGGGTGGGGGTCAATGAGCAGTTCTTC
TRBV9	TRBJ2-7	NA	once	CASSVAGHSYEQYF	TGTGCCAGCAGCGTAGCGGGCCACTCCTACGAGCAGTACTTC
TRBV7-6	TRBJ2-1	NA	NA	CASSFTFFGISSYNEQFF	TGTGCCAGCAGCTTTACATTTTTCGGGATCAGCTCCTACAATGAGCAGTTCTTC
TRBV19	TRBJ2-7	TRBD1	NA	CASSIAQGARDEQYF	TGTGCCAGTAGTATAGCACAGGGGGCGCGGGACGAGCAGTACTTC
TRBV28	TRBJ2-7	TRBD2	NA	CASSTSGSSYEQYF	TGTGCCAGCAGTACTAGCGGGAGTTCCTACGAGCAGTACTTC
TRBV14	TRBJ2-5	NA	NA	CASSQDGYQETQYF	TGTGCCAGCAGCCAAGATGGGTACCAAGAGACCCAGTACTTC
TRBV6-1	TRBJ1-2	NA	NA	CASSSRRGYTF	TGTGCCAGCAGTTCCCGGAGGGGCTACACCTTC
TRBV5-1	TRBJ1-1	NA	NA	CASSPLNAGANTEAFF	TGCGCCAGCAGCCCCTTAAACGCAGGGGCGAACACTGAAGCTTTCTTT
TRBV19	TRBJ2-3	TRBD2	NA	CASSIRRGTSASTDTQYF	TGTGCCAGTAGTATCCGAAGAGGGACTAGCGCAAGCACAGATACGCAGTATTTT
TRBV6-1	TRBJ2-2	TRBD2	NA	CASSGEGTGELFF	TGTGCCAGCAGTGGGGAGGGCACCGGGGAGCTGTTTTTT
TRBV6-6	TRBJ2-5	TRBD1	NA	CASSPGDREETQYF	TGTGCCAGCAGTCCCGGGGACAGGGAAGAGACCCAGTACTTC
TRBV18	TRBJ2-1	TRBD1	NA	CASSPTRDRPFNRSYNEQFF	TGTGCCAGCTCGCCCACCCGGGACAGGCCCTTTAATCGCTCCTACAATGAGCAGTTCTTC
TRBV28	TRBJ1-2	NA	NA	CASSLNLNYGYTF	TGTGCCAGCAGTTTAAACCTTAACTATGGCTACACCTTC
TRBV5-4	TRBJ2-4	NA	NA	CASSFAGPAKNIQYF	TGTGCCAGCAGCTTTGCGGGTCCAGCCAAAAACATTCAGTACTTC
TRBV12-5	TRBJ1-4	TRBD1	NA	CASGPPGQLPNEKLFF	TGTGCTAGTGGACCCCCGGGACAGCTACCTAATGAAAAACTGTTTTTT
TRBV10-2	TRBJ2-1	TRBD2	NA	CATTTSGPSYNEQFF	TGCGCCACCACAACTAGCGGACCCTCCTACAATGAGCAGTTCTTC
TRBV7-3	TRBJ2-5	NA	once	CASSPSSKVETQYF	TGTGCCAGCAGTCCTTCATCGAAGGTGGAGACCCAGTACTTC
TRBV30	TRBJ2-7	NA	NA	CAWSIDYEQYF	TGTGCCTGGAGTATTGACTACGAGCAGTACTTC
TRBV5-6	TRBJ1-4	NA	NA	CASSSGRRNEKLFF	TGTGCCAGCAGCTCGGGACGGAGAAATGAAAAACTGTTTTTT
TRBV2	TRBJ2-5	NA	NA	CAILPQLTQETQYF	TGTGCCATTCTACCACAGTTGACCCAAGAGACCCAGTACTTC